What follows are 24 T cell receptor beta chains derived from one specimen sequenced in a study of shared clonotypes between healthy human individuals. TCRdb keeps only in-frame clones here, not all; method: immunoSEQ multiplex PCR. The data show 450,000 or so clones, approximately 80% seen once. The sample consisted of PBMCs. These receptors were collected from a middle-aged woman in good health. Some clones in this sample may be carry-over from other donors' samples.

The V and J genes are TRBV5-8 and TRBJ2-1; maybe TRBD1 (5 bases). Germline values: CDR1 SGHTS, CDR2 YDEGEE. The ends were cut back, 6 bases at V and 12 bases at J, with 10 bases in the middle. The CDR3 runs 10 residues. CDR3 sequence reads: CASTETVQFF. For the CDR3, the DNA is TGTGCCAGCACGGAGACAGTGCAGTTCTTC.

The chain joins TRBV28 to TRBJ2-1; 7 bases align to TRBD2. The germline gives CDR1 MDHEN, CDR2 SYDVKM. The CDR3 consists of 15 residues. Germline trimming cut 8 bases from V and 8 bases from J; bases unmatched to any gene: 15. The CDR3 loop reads CASLRRELMDDEQFF. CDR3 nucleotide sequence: TGTGCCAGCCTTAGGCGGGAGTTAATGGATGATGAGCAGTTCTTC.

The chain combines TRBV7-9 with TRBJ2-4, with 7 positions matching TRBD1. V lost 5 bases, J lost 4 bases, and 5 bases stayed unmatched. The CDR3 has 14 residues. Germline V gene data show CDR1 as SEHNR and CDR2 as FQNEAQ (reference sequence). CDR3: CASSHPGQKNIQYF. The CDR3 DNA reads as TGTGCCAGCAGCCATCCGGGACAGAAAAACATTCAGTACTTC.

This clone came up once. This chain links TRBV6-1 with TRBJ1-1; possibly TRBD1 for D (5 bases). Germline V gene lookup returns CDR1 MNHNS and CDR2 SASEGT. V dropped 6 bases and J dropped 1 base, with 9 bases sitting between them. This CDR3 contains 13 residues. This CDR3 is CASRLDRNTEAFF. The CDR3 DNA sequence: TGTGCCAGCAGGTTAGACAGGAACACTGAAGCTTTCTTT.

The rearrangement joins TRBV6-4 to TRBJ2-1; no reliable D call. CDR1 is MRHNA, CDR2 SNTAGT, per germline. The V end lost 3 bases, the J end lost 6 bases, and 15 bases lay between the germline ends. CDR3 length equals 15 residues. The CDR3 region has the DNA TGTGCCAGCAGTGAGGCGTCTAGGTATTTCAATGAGCAGTTCTTC. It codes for CASSEASRYFNEQFF.

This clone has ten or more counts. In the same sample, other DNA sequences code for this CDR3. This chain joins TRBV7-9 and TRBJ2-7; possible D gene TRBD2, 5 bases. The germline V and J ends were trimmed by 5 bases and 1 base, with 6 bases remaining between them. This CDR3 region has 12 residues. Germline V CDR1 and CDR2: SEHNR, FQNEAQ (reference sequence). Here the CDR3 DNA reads TGTGCCAGCAGCGCGGGTTCCTACGAGCAGTACTTC. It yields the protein CASSAGSYEQYF.

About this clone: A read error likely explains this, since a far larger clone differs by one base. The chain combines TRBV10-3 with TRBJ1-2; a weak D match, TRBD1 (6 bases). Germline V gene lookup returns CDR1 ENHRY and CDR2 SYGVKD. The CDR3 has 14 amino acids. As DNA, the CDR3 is TGTGCCATCAGTGAGTCGAACAGGGCAAGTGGCCACACCTTC. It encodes CAISESNRASGHTF.

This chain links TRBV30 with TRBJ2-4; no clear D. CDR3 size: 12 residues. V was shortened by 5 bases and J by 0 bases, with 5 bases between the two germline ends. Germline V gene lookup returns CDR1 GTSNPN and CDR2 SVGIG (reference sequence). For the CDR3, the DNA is TGTGCCTGGGAACTAGCCAAAAACATTCAGTACTTC. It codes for CAWELAKNIQYF.

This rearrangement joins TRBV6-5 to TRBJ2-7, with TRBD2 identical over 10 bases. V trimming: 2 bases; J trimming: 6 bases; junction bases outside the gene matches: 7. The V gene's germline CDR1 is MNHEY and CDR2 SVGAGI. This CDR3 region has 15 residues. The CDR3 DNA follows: TGTGCCAGCAGTTACGAAACTAGCGGGAAAACCGAGCAGTACTTC. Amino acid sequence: CASSYETSGKTEQYF.

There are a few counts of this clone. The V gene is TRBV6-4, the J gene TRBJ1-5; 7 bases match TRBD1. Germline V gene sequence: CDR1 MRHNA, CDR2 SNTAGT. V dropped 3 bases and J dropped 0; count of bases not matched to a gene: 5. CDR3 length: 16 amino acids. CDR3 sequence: CASSEAGGDSNQPQHF. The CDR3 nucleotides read TGTGCCAGCAGTGAGGCAGGGGGTGATAGCAATCAGCCCCAGCATTTT.

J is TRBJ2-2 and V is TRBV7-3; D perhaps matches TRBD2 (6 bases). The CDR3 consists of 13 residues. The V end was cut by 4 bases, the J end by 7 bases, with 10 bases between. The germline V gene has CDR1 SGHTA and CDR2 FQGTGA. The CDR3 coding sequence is TGTGCCAGCAGCTCGGAGGGGATCGGGGAGCTGTTTTTT. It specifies CASSSEGIGELFF.

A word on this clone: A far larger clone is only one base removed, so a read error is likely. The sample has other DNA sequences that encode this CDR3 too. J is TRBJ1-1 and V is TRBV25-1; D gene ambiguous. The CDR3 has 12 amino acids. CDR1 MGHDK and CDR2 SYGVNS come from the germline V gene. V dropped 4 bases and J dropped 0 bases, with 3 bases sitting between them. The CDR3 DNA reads TGTGCCAGCAGTGGACTGAACACTGAAGCTTTCTTT. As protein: CASSGLNTEAFF.

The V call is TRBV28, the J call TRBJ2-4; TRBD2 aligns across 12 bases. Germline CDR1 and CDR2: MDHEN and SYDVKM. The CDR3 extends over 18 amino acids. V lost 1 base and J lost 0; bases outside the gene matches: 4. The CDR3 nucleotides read TGTGCCAGCAGTTTATCCACGGGACTAGCGGGAGCCAAAAACATTCAGTACTTC. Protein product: CASSLSTGLAGAKNIQYF.

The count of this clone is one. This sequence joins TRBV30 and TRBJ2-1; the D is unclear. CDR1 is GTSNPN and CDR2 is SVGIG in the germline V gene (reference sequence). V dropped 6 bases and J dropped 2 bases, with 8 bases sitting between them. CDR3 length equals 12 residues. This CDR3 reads CACMGPYNEQFF. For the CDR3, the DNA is TGTGCCTGTATGGGCCCCTACAATGAGCAGTTCTTC.

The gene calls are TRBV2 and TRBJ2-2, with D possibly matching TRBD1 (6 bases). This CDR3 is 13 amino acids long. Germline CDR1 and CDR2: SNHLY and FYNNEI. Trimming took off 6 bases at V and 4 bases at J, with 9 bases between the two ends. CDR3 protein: CASSRQVTGELFF. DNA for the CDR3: TGTGCCAGCAGCCGACAGGTCACCGGGGAGCTGTTTTTT.

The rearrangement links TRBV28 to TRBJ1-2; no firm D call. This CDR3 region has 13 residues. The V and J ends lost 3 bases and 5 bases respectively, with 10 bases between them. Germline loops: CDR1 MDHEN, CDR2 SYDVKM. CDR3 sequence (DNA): TGTGCCAGCAGTTTGGGTGGCAGATATGGCTACACCTTC. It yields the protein CASSLGGRYGYTF.

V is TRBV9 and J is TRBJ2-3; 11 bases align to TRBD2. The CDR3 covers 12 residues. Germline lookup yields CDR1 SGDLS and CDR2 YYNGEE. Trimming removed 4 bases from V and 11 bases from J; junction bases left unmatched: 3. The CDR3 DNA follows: TGTGCCAGCAGCCCGGGACTAGCGGTGCAGTATTTT. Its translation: CASSPGLAVQYF.

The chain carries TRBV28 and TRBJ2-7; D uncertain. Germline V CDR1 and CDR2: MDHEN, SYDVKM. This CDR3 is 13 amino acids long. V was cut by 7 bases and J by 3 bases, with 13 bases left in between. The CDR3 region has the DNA TGTGCCAGCAACTCCGAAGGGTACTACGAGCAGTACTTC. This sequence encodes CASNSEGYYEQYF. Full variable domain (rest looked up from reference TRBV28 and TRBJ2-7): DVKVTQSSRYLVKRTGEKVFLECVQDMDHENMFWYRQDPGLGLRLIYFSYDVKMKEKGDIPEGYSVSREKKERFSLILESASTNQTSMYLCASNSEGYYEQYFGPGTRLTVT.

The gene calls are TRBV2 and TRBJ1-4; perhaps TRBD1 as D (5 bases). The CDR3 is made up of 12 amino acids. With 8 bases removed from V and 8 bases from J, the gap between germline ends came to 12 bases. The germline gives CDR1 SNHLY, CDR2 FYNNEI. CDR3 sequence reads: CASSQGGEKLFF. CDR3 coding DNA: TGTGCCAGCTCGCAGGGAGGAGAAAAACTGTTTTTT.

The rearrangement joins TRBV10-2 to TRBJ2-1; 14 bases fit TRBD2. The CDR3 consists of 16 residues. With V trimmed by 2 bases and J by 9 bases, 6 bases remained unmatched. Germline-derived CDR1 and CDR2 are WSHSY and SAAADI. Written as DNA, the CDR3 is TGCGCCAGCAGTGAGCCGGGACTAGCGGGAGTAGGTGAGCAGTTCTTC. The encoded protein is CASSEPGLAGVGEQFF.

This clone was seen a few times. The CDR3: CASSPPGTTEAFF. DNA for the CDR3: TGTGCCAGCAGCCCCCCCGGGACCACTGAAGCTTTCTTT. The rearrangement joins TRBV9 to TRBJ1-1; D might be TRBD1 (5 bases). Trimming pared 4 bases from V and 4 bases from J, leaving 11 bases between. Germline CDR1 and CDR2: SGDLS and YYNGEE. The CDR3 spans 13 residues.

CDR3 amino acids: CASSVARVGYEQYF. CDR3 DNA: TGTGCCAGCAGCGTAGCTAGGGTCGGATACGAGCAGTACTTC. The chain has TRBV9 and TRBJ2-7, with D hard to call. In germline, CDR1 is SGDLS, CDR2 YYNGEE. The germline V and J ends were trimmed by 0 bases and 4 bases, with 11 bases remaining between them. This CDR3 contains 14 residues.

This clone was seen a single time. CDR3 region: CASSAGLNRVFPRGAFF. Written as DNA, the CDR3 is TGTGCCAGCAGCGCAGGACTGAACCGGGTCTTTCCTCGGGGAGCTTTCTTT. J is TRBJ1-1 and V is TRBV27, with D hard to call. Germline V gene sequence: CDR1 MNHEY, CDR2 SMNVEV (reference sequence). Trimming stripped 6 bases from V and 10 bases from J, with 30 bases between. The CDR3 is 17 amino acids.

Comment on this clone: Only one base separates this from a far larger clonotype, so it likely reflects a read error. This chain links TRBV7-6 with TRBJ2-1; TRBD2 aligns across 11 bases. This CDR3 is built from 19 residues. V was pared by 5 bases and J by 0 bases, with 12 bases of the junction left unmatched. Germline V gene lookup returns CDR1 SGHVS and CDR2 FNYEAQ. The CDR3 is CASSRGALAGESSYNEQFF. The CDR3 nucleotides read TGTGCCAGCAGCCGGGGGGCACTAGCGGGAGAGAGCTCCTACAATGAGCAGTTCTTC.